This TCR beta chain was captured in a study of beta chain features in type 1 diabetes. Study details: Across every sample, 100 million to 130 million sorted cells were examined in total.

The investigators reverse transcribed all of the isolated RNA, so they sequenced expressed TCRB transcripts. Sequenced by immunoSEQ multiplex PCR; TCRdb stores in-frame clones only, minus some. The table includes a few hundred thousand clones, roughly 15% detected once. This clone was seen more than once but under ten times. The antigen remains unidentified. Via CD45RO/CCR7/CD25/CD127/CD95/CD27, cells of the CD4+ naive, central memory, regulatory and stem cell-like memory subsets were sorted. Study results and caveats: Type 1 diabetes patients had TCRB CDR3s that were shorter (moderately but significantly so) in all four CD4+ subsets. More deletions and fewer insertions at VDJ junctions were found in patients with type 1 diabetes.

The specimen was naive CD4+ T cells from blood. The sequence came from a woman aged 18-35 years in good health.

CDR3 coding DNA: TGTGCCAGCAGCCTAGGACAGCAGGGCTACACCTTC. It is translated as CASSLGQQGYTF. The chain links TRBV7-2 to TRBJ1-2; tentatively, D is TRBD1 (6 bases). V lost 5 bases to trimming and J lost 8 bases, with 12 bases between them. Looked up from germline, CDR1 is SGHTA and CDR2 is FQGNSA. CDR3 length: 12 residues.